This TCR beta chain appears in the sequencing data of a study of human T cells and chemical hapten exposure. CDR1 is SQVTM and CDR2 is ANQGSEA in the germline V gene. The CDR3 covers 14 residues. V lost 4 bases, J lost 4 bases, and 16 bases lay in between. The time point is: pre-sensitization, week 0. Treatment described: therapeutic diphenylcyclopropenone sensitization with weekly scalp DPC. Notes on this clonotype: What it recognizes is unknown.

Methods used by the authors: With a range of 23,224 to 690,600, the median per sample was 95,638 TCRs. TCRdb reanalysed the RACE reads using MiXCR and keeps one entry per CDR3 protein. The V and J calls follow TCRdb's processing rather than the paper's. The sample carries more than 100,000 distinct CDR3 sequences, less than 15% recorded once. Findings of the study overall: Expanded TCRs produced significantly more large CDR3 similarity clusters than controls did. Patch test score tracked positively with PT1 expanded TCR counts.

This chain joins TRBV29-1 and TRBJ1-1; D is unresolved. The sample consisted of whole blood, taken in connection with sensitization to the hapten diphenylcyclopropenone (DPC). This clonotype was sampled from a woman under 30 with alopecia areata. Some clones in this sample may be carry-over from other donors' samples. The CDR3 is CSVVLGLSRTEAFF. In DNA form, the CDR3 reads TGCAGCGTTGTGTTGGGGTTGAGTCGCACTGAAGCTTTCTTT. Full variable domain (rest looked up from reference TRBV29-1 and TRBJ1-1): SAVISQKPSRDICQRGTSLTIQCQVDSQVTMMFWYRQQPGQSLTLIATANQGSEATYESGFVIDKFPISRPNLTFSTLTVSNMSPEDSSIYLCSVVLGLSRTEAFFGQGTRLTVV.